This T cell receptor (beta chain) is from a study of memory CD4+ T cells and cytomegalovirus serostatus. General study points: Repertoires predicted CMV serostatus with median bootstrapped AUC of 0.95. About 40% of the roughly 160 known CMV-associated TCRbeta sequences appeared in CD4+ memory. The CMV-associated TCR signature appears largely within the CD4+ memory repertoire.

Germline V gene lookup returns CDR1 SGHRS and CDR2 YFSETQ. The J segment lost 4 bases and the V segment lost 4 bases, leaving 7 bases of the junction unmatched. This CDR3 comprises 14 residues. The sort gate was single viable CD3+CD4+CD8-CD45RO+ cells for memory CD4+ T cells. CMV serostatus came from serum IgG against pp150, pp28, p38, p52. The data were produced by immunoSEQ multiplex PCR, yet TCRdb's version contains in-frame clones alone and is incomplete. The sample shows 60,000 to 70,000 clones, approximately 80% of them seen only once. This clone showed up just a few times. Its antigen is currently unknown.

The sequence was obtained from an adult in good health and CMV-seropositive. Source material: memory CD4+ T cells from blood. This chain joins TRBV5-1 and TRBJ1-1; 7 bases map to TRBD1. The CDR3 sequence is CASSIHRGGTEAFF. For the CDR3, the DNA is TGCGCCAGCAGCATCCACAGGGGAGGCACTGAAGCTTTCTTT.